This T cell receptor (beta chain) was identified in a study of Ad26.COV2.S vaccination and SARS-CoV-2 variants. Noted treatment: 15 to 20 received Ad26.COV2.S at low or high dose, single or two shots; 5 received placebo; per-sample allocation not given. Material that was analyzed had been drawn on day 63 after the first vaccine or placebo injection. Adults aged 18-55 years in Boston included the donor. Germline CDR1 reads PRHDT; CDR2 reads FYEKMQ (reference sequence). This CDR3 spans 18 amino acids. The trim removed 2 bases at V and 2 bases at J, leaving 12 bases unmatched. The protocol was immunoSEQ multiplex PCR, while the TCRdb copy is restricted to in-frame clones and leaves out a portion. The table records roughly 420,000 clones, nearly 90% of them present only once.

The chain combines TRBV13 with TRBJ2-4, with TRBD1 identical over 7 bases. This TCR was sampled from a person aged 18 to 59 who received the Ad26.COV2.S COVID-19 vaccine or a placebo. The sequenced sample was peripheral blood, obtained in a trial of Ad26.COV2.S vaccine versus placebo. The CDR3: CASSLSPINRGTKNIQYF. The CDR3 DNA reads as TGTGCCAGCAGCTTATCGCCCATCAACAGGGGAACCAAAAACATTCAGTACTTC.